The clone carrying this T cell receptor (beta chain) is medium-sized. Its antigen is unknown. Authors' data handling: A papillary thyroid cancer distant-metastasis classifier was built from CDR3 differences across clinicopathological groups. TCRdb reprocessed the PCR reads using MiXCR. It is TCRdb's table, rather than the study itself, that gives the V and J calls and clone size. Of several thousand clones listed, approximately 25% were seen once; the top ten hold roughly 16%. V lost 4 bases and J 7 bases, leaving 11 bases between the germline ends. The CDR3 length is 13 residues. Germline V gene lookup returns CDR1 MNHEY and CDR2 SMNVEV (reference sequence). These data are taken from a study of metastatic and nonmetastatic thyroid tumors. Study details: Repertoires of blood and of tissue (tumor or nodule) from malignant and benign thyroid patients were compared.

Nobody among the patients had been given any treatment before thyroid surgery. General study results and limits: Malignant thyroid tumors reportedly exceeded benign nodules significantly in TCR beta diversity, with the difference appearing in blood and tumor.

This receptor was obtained from a male donor with papillary thyroid cancer or a benign thyroid nodule (not recorded which). Some clones in this sample may be carry-over from other donors' samples. The material sequenced was adjacent normal tissue. J is TRBJ2-1 and V is TRBV27; D gene uncertain. The DNA of the CDR3 is TGTGCCAGCAGTTCCCTCACAGCAAATGAGCAGTTCTTC. It translates to CASSSLTANEQFF.